This passage covers 28 T cell receptor beta chains from one sample sequenced in a study of T cells in women clearing cervical HPV infection. TCRdb keeps only in-frame clones here, not all; method: immunoSEQ multiplex PCR. This sample's clone table lists 15,000 to 20,000 clones. The sample consisted of blood buffy coat. The source is a woman aged 18 to 75 with a cervical HPV16 infection that either progressed to CIN3+ or cleared (not recorded which).

Turning to this clone: The read terminates 3 residues before the CDR3 end, so the remaining end is supplied by the germline J gene. This chain connects TRBV28 to TRBJ2-7, with 9 positions matching TRBD1. The CDR3 has 15 amino acids. Germline V lookup: CDR1 MDHEN, CDR2 SYDVKM. V lost 7 bases, J lost 3 bases, and 10 bases stayed unmatched. CDR3 sequence: CASTLTPGQGYEQYF. CDR3 DNA (partial): TGTGCCAGCACTCTCACCCCGGGACAGGGCTACGAG.

About this clone itself: The read halts 3 residues ahead of the CDR3 end, with the missing end drawn from the germline J gene. The rearrangement links TRBV7-7 to TRBJ2-2; weak D call: TRBD2 (6 bases). The CDR3 covers 13 residues. The V end lost 7 bases, the J end lost 6 bases, and 12 bases lay between the germline ends. Germline CDR1 is SSHAT and CDR2 is FNYEAQ (reference sequence). CDR3 bases read: TGTGCCAGCACCCCCGGCGGGGCCGGGGAG. Its translation is CASTPGGAGE. Given in full, the CDR3 is CASTPGGAGELFF.

To note about this clone: The CDR3 goes on 3 residues after the read ends, and that part is filled in from the germline J gene. The V and J genes are TRBV20-1 and TRBJ1-4; tentatively, D is TRBD1 (5 bases). CDR3 length: 13 residues. The V gene lost 3 bases and the J gene lost 2 bases, with 7 bases spanning the gap. Germline V gene sequence: CDR1 DFQATT, CDR2 SNEGSKA (reference sequence). Incomplete CDR3 DNA: TGCAGTGCTAGTGGGGGGACTAATGAAAAA. This encodes CSASGGTNEK. The whole CDR3 protein reads CSASGGTNEKLFF.

In the case of this clone: The CDR3 end falls 3 residues outside the read, so it is completed with the germline J gene. This sequence joins TRBV19 and TRBJ2-1; tentative D call: TRBD2 (5 bases). Trimming cost V 0 bases and J 9 bases, with 6 bases left between them. Germline V lookup: CDR1 LNHDA, CDR2 SQIVND (reference sequence). The CDR3 covers 12 residues. This CDR3 is CASSIDRGEQFF. The sequenced part of the CDR3 DNA is TGTGCCAGTAGTATAGATCGGGGTGAG.

With respect to this clone: The read terminates 3 residues ahead of where the CDR3 ends, so the germline J gene completes it. This chain joins TRBV5-1 and TRBJ2-7; TRBD1 agrees at 7 bases. With 4 bases clipped from V and 3 bases from J, the junction kept 7 bases outside the gene matches. The CDR3 consists of 14 residues. Germline V gives CDR1 SGHRS, CDR2 YFSETQ. The DNA read from the CDR3 is TGCGCCAGCAGCGGGACAGACCTTTACTACGAG. Protein sequence: CASSGTDLYYE. The entire CDR3 protein is CASSGTDLYYEQYF.

As for this clone: With the read ending 3 residues before the CDR3 end, the germline J gene is used to fill in that end. The chain has TRBV11-2 and TRBJ2-2, with 7 bases lining up with TRBD1. The germline V gene has CDR1 SGHAT and CDR2 FQNNGV. V lost 5 bases, J lost 5 bases, and 8 bases stayed unmatched. The CDR3 runs 15 residues. This CDR3 is CASSTYRGATGELFF. The sequenced CDR3 bases are TGTGCCAGCAGCACCTACAGGGGCGCAACCGGGGAG.

In regard to this clone: The read gets to within 3 residues of the CDR3 end, and the germline J gene fills in the rest. J is TRBJ2-1 and V is TRBV29-1, with 7 nucleotides matching TRBD2. The CDR3 length is 13 residues. Germline CDR1 and CDR2: SQVTM and ANQGSEA. The J segment lost 5 bases and the V segment lost 6 bases, leaving 7 bases of the junction unmatched. Partial CDR3 DNA: TGCAGCGTCCGAAAGGGGAGGGACAATGAG. It codes for CSVRKGRDNE. The whole CDR3 sequence is CSVRKGRDNEQFF.

On this clone: The CDR3 extends 3 residues past the end of the read, so its final part is completed from the germline J gene. The V gene is TRBV7-9, the J gene TRBJ2-1, with 7 bases identical to TRBD1. The germline V gene encodes CDR1 SEHNR and CDR2 FQNEAQ (reference sequence). This CDR3 is built from 15 residues. Trimming took 5 bases from V and 6 from J; bases not matched to a gene: 10. CDR3 loop: CASSPPGQFFNEQFF. The DNA read from the CDR3 is TGTGCCAGCAGCCCCCCGGGACAGTTCTTCAATGAG. Looking up the rest from reference TRBV7-9 and TRBJ2-1 gives the full variable domain: DTGVSQNPRHKITKRGQNVTFRCDPISEHNRLYWYRQTLGQGPEFLTYFQNEAQLEKSRLLSDRFSAERPKGSFSTLEIQRTEQGDSAMYLCASSPPGQFFNEQFFGPGTRLTVL.

Note on this clone: The CDR3 goes on 3 residues after the read ends, and that part is filled in from the germline J gene. The V call is TRBV10-1, the J call TRBJ1-4; 9 positions match TRBD1. CDR1 and CDR2 (germline): WNHNN, SYGVQD (reference sequence). The CDR3 is 14 amino acids. V shed 5 bases, J shed 8 bases, and the junction held 6 bases outside the gene matches. The CDR3 bases that were read are TGCGCCAGCAGTCCACAGGGGGCTGGGGAAAAA. It codes for CASSPQGAGEK. The complete CDR3 sequence is CASSPQGAGEKLFF.

Concerning this clone: The read stops 3 residues short of the end of the CDR3; the missing end is completed from the germline J gene. V is TRBV7-2 and J is TRBJ2-5, with unresolved D. The CDR3 extends over 13 amino acids. Germline-derived CDR1 and CDR2 are SGHTA and FQGNSA. V was pared by 4 bases and J by 4 bases, with 10 bases between. CDR3 amino acids: CASSSPVSETQYF. The part of the CDR3 DNA that was read is TGTGCCAGCAGCTCCCCGGTCTCAGAGACC.

This clone ranks as medium-sized in terms of frequency. The read ends 3 residues early relative to the CDR3; the germline J gene fills the gap. The same CDR3 can be traced to other DNA sequences in this sample. The rearrangement joins TRBV7-9 to TRBJ2-7; possible D gene TRBD2, 6 bases. In germline, CDR1 is SEHNR, CDR2 FQNEAQ (reference sequence). This CDR3 comprises 14 residues. V was pared by 1 base and J by 4 bases, with 11 bases between. The DNA read from the CDR3 is TGTGCCAGCAGCTTAGGTGGTAGCGGTTACGAG. Its translation is CASSLGGSGYE. The full CDR3 protein reads CASSLGGSGYEQYF.

As concerns this clone: The read ends 3 residues before the CDR3 terminus; that terminus is restored from the germline J gene. The chain uses TRBV6-2 or TRBV6-3 and TRBJ2-7; 8 nucleotides match TRBD2. The CDR3 sequence is 12 residues long. CDR1 is MNHEY and CDR2 is SVGEGT in the germline V gene. Trimming took 4 bases from V and 6 from J; bases not matched to a gene: 2. CDR3 in amino acids: CASSFAGGEQYF. The CDR3 bases that were read are TGTGCCAGCAGTTTCGCGGGGGGCGAG.

Note on this clone: The read stops 3 residues short of the end of the CDR3; the missing end is completed from the germline J gene. This chain connects TRBV19 to TRBJ1-5, with a tentative D call TRBD1 (6 bases). Germline V gives CDR1 LNHDA, CDR2 SQIVND (reference sequence). This CDR3 is 12 amino acids long. Trimming pared 8 bases from V and 7 bases from J, leaving 12 bases between. The CDR3 DNA, read in part, is TGTGCCAGTCTACAGGGCGGCCAGCCC. It is translated as CASLQGGQP. Given in full, the CDR3 is CASLQGGQPQHF.

On this clone: The read falls 3 residues short of the CDR3 end, and the missing part is taken from the germline J gene. The rearrangement links TRBV2 to TRBJ2-5, with no clear D. Germline CDR1 is SNHLY and CDR2 is FYNNEI. V lost 7 bases to trimming and J lost 3 bases, with 6 bases between them. This CDR3 spans 11 amino acids. The sequenced CDR3 bases are TGTGCCAGCACCAAAAAAGAGACC. The encoded protein is CASTKKET. The whole CDR3 is CASTKKETQYF.

As regards this clone: The missing CDR3 end, 3 residues past where the read stops, is filled in from the germline J gene. This rearrangement joins TRBV7-9 to TRBJ2-3, with D perhaps matching TRBD1 (8 bases). V gave up 6 bases and J gave up 3 bases, with 16 bases separating them. CDR3 length: 15 amino acids. Germline assignment: CDR1 SEHNR and CDR2 FQNEAQ (reference sequence). Partial CDR3 DNA: TGTGCCAGCAGTCCGACAGGGGAGGGGACAGATACG. This gives the protein CASSPTGEGTDT. The full-length CDR3 reads as CASSPTGEGTDTQYF.

With regard to this clone: The read is 3 residues too short to cover the CDR3 end, so that end is filled in from the germline J gene. V and J are TRBV5-1 and TRBJ1-1, with D tentatively TRBD1 (5 bases). Germline values: CDR1 SGHRS, CDR2 YFSETQ. V dropped 4 bases and J dropped 1 base, with 8 bases sitting between them. CDR3 size: 13 residues. CDR3 DNA, as far as it was read: TGCGCCAGCAGCGTCGGGGGGAACACTGAA. It codes for CASSVGGNTE. The CDR3 reads in full as CASSVGGNTEAFF. The entire variable domain, with the rest obtained from reference TRBV5-1 and TRBJ1-1, is as follows: KAGVTQTPRYLIKTRGQQVTLSCSPISGHRSVSWYQQTPGQGLQFLFEYFSETQRNKGNFPGRFSGRQFSNSRSEMNVSTLELGDSALYLCASSVGGNTEAFFGQGTRLTVV.

Notes on this clone: The sequence runs out 3 residues before the end of the CDR3; the remainder is reconstructed from the germline J gene. The chain carries TRBV2 and TRBJ1-2; no reliable D call. The CDR3 length is 11 residues. V was clipped by 6 bases and J by 2 bases, with 4 bases between them. Germline V gives CDR1 SNHLY, CDR2 FYNNEI. CDR3 DNA, as far as it was read: TGTGCCAGCAGATCAAACTATGGC. Encoded protein: CASRSNYG. Given in full, the CDR3 is CASRSNYGYTF.

Remarks on this clone: The missing CDR3 end, 3 residues past where the read stops, is filled in from the germline J gene. The chain is built from TRBV5-1 and TRBJ2-5, with 12 bases identical to TRBD2. V shed 4 bases, J shed 3 bases, and the junction held 7 bases outside the gene matches. From germline, CDR1 is SGHRS and CDR2 YFSETQ. The CDR3 is 16 residues long. CDR3 protein: CASSRFRTSGEETQYF. The DNA read from the CDR3 is TGCGCCAGCAGCCGATTCCGGACTAGCGGGGAAGAGACC.

Concerning this clone: Read coverage stops 3 residues before the CDR3 terminus; the germline J gene supplies the remainder. J is TRBJ2-1 and V is TRBV6-2 or TRBV6-3; 14 nucleotides match TRBD2. Unmatched junction bases numbered 6, after V lost 7 bases and J lost 7 bases. Germline CDR1 and CDR2: MNHEY and SVGEGT. CDR3 length: 15 residues. The CDR3 loop is CASNRGLAGVNEQFF. The sequenced CDR3 bases are TGTGCCAGCAATAGGGGACTAGCGGGGGTAAATGAG.

Comment on this clone: With the read ending 3 residues before the CDR3 end, the germline J gene is used to fill in that end. The gene calls are TRBV20-1 and TRBJ1-2; possible D gene TRBD1, 6 bases. Deletions cut 0 bases from V and 4 bases from J, with 15 bases between. The CDR3 spans 15 residues. Germline V lookup: CDR1 DFQATT, CDR2 SNEGSKA (reference sequence). The CDR3 sequence: CSARDFSGERYGYTF. The part of the CDR3 DNA that was read is TGCAGTGCTAGAGATTTTTCAGGGGAGCGCTATGGC.

The chain's CDR3 is CSATSASTYGGNTEAFF. Incomplete CDR3 DNA: TGCAGTGCTACGTCAGCTTCTACTTACGGGGGAAACACTGAA. V gene TRBV20-1 combines with J gene TRBJ1-1; maybe TRBD1 (5 bases). The DNA ends 3 residues before the CDR3 does, and the rest of the CDR3 is filled in from the germline J gene. V was shortened by 4 bases and J by 2 bases, with 23 bases between the two germline ends. The CDR3 runs to 17 residues. Germline CDR1 is DFQATT and CDR2 is SNEGSKA (reference sequence).

About this clone: The read stops 3 residues short of the end of the CDR3; the missing end is completed from the germline J gene. The rearrangement links TRBV5-6 to TRBJ1-5, with D unresolved. This CDR3 is 15 amino acids long. The V gene lost 3 bases and the J gene lost 2 bases, with 12 bases spanning the gap. Per germline, CDR1 SGHDT and CDR2 YYEEEE. The CDR3 reads CASSSRGGGNQPQHF. Incomplete CDR3 DNA: TGTGCCAGCAGCTCCCGCGGCGGAGGCAATCAGCCC.

About this clone itself: The CDR3 end falls 3 residues outside the read, so it is completed with the germline J gene. This sequence joins TRBV5-1 and TRBJ1-6, with D uncertain. The germline CDR1 and CDR2 sequences are SGHRS and YFSETQ. The CDR3 is 16 residues long. The germline V and J ends were trimmed by 0 bases and 5 bases, with 12 bases remaining between them. The part of the CDR3 DNA that was read is TGCGCCAGCAGCTTGGTATCCCAGGCTAATAATTCACCC. It yields the protein CASSLVSQANNSP. The entire CDR3 protein reads CASSLVSQANNSPLHF. The full variable domain, its missing parts supplied by reference TRBV5-1 and TRBJ1-6, is KAGVTQTPRYLIKTRGQQVTLSCSPISGHRSVSWYQQTPGQGLQFLFEYFSETQRNKGNFPGRFSGRQFSNSRSEMNVSTLELGDSALYLCASSLVSQANNSPLHFGNGTRLTVT.

In regard to this clone: The read gets to within 3 residues of the CDR3 end, and the germline J gene fills in the rest. The rearrangement uses TRBV12-3 or TRBV12-4 and TRBJ2-5; maybe TRBD2 (6 bases). The CDR3 contains 12 residues. V was clipped by 3 bases and J by 5 bases, with 7 bases between them. CDR3 region: CASSFGGETQYF. CDR3 DNA (partial): TGTGCCAGCAGTTTTGGGGGGGAGACC.

A note on this clone: The DNA ends 3 residues before the CDR3 does, and the rest of the CDR3 is filled in from the germline J gene. This chain links TRBV19 with TRBJ2-3; unclear D gene. The CDR3 consists of 16 residues. Germline V CDR1 and CDR2: LNHDA, SQIVND (reference sequence). Trimming shortened V by 0 bases and J by 2 bases, and 12 bases separated the two germline ends. CDR3 region: CASSIELNSPTDTQYF. The CDR3 bases that were read are TGTGCCAGTAGTATAGAACTGAACAGCCCCACAGATACG.

To note about this clone: The sequenced fragment ends 3 residues before the CDR3 boundary, so the rest is inferred from the germline J gene. The chain has TRBV19 and TRBJ2-5; D gene ambiguous. With 2 bases removed from V and 5 bases from J, the gap between germline ends came to 12 bases. CDR1 LNHDA and CDR2 SQIVND come from the germline V gene (reference sequence). There are 14 residues in the CDR3. CDR3 amino acids: CASSILGGGETQYF. Partial CDR3 DNA: TGTGCCAGTAGTATACTAGGCGGTGGGGAGACC.

Points on this clone: The read stops 3 residues short of the end of the CDR3; the missing end is completed from the germline J gene. The gene calls are TRBV19 and TRBJ2-4, with D hard to call. V dropped 1 base and J dropped 0 bases, with 13 bases sitting between them. CDR1 and CDR2 (germline): LNHDA, SQIVND (reference sequence). CDR3 size: 17 residues. The CDR3 is CASSIVNRLGAKNIQYF. The sequenced part of the CDR3 DNA is TGTGCCAGTAGTATAGTAAACCGACTTGGAGCCAAAAACATT.

About this clone itself: The DNA ends 3 residues before the CDR3 does, and the rest of the CDR3 is filled in from the germline J gene. V is TRBV4-1 and J is TRBJ1-1; 10 bases agree with TRBD1. The CDR3 has 17 residues. The germline CDR1 and CDR2 sequences are MGHRA and YSYEKL. Trimming at V came to 8 bases and at J to 6 bases, leaving 18 bases not matched to a gene. The CDR3 sequence: CASDDETRTGGSAEAFF. Incomplete CDR3 DNA: TGCGCCAGCGACGATGAGACGCGGACAGGGGGTAGCGCTGAA.